Listed here are 8 T cell receptor beta chains from one sample, sequenced in a study of Graves' ophthalmopathy and Graves' hyperthyroidism. Amplified TCR beta CDR3 regions were obtained using RNA transcripts as template. After a first-round RT-PCR with HTBI primers, a second-round multiplex PCR was run. TCRdb re-analysed the multiplex PCR reads in MiXCR, keeping a single row per CDR3 protein. The sample has 400,000 to 500,000 distinct CDR3 sequences, under 25% seen once. The sequencing sample was made of peripheral blood. All receptors derive from a woman aged 18-29 years with stable Graves' hyperthyroidism.

This clonotype was observed many times. The chain employs TRBV28 and TRBJ1-2; TRBD1 aligns across 10 bases. The CDR3 is 14 residues long. The germline gives CDR1 MDHEN, CDR2 SYDVKM. Germline trimming cut 5 bases from V and 8 bases from J; bases unmatched to any gene: 8. The CDR3 DNA sequence: TGTGCCAGCAGTCTCCCCGGACAGGGGGACGGCTACACCTTC. Amino acid sequence: CASSLPGQGDGYTF.

Only a few counts were recorded for this clonotype. CDR3 amino acids: CASSTPGYTEAFF. In nucleotides, the CDR3 is TGTGCCAGCAGTACCCCCGGGTACACTGAAGCTTTCTTT. The rearrangement links TRBV28 to TRBJ1-1; D unclear. The germline CDR1 and CDR2 sequences are MDHEN and SYDVKM. The CDR3 extends over 13 amino acids. The V end was cut by 5 bases, the J end by 3 bases, with 10 bases between.

This chain connects TRBV20-1 to TRBJ1-1; a possible D gene is TRBD1 (5 bases). CDR1 and CDR2 (germline): DFQATT, SNEGSKA (reference sequence). There are 16 residues in the CDR3. V gave up 2 bases and J gave up 1 base, with 17 bases separating them. CDR3 sequence (DNA): TGCAGTGCTAGACGTAATCCGGGACTCTCGAACACTGAAGCTTTCTTT. As protein: CSARRNPGLSNTEAFF.

This clonotype showed up just once. The rearrangement joins TRBV6-5 to TRBJ1-5; D unclear. CDR3 length: 15 amino acids. Germline-derived CDR1 and CDR2 are MNHEY and SVGAGI. The germline V and J ends were trimmed by 2 bases and 0 bases, with 8 bases remaining between them. CDR3 amino acids: CASSYRPTSNQPQHF. DNA of the CDR3: TGTGCCAGCAGTTACAGACCTACTAGCAATCAGCCCCAGCATTTT.

This clonotype was observed a few times. The chain has TRBV11-2 and TRBJ2-7; D is unresolved. Germline V lookup: CDR1 SGHAT, CDR2 FQNNGV. CDR3 length equals 15 residues. V lost 0 bases and J lost 1, with 10 bases in between. DNA for the CDR3: TGTGCCAGCAGCTTAGATCTAGGGCCATCCTACGAGCAGTACTTC. Residues: CASSLDLGPSYEQYF.

This clonotype was seen ten or more times. The rearrangement uses TRBV28 and TRBJ2-5; the D is unclear. CDR3 length: 15 residues. Germline lookup yields CDR1 MDHEN and CDR2 SYDVKM. V gave up 3 bases and J gave up 2 bases, with 13 bases separating them. In nucleotides, the CDR3 is TGTGCCAGCAGTTTCCGAAGCGTCCTACAAGAGACCCAGTACTTC. It translates to CASSFRSVLQETQYF.

The chain couples TRBV30 to TRBJ1-5; 7 bases agree with TRBD1. V dropped 4 bases and J dropped 1; count of bases not matched to a gene: 4. The CDR3 is made up of 14 amino acids. Germline CDR1 GTSNPN, CDR2 SVGIG (reference sequence). CDR3 DNA sequence: TGTGCCTGGAACACAGGGGACAGCAATCAGCCCCAGCATTTT. It codes for CAWNTGDSNQPQHF.

This clonotype appeared a few times. The chain carries TRBV6-1 and TRBJ2-5, with TRBD2 as a possible D gene (7 bases). CDR3 size: 16 residues. V shed 8 bases and J shed 8 bases, with 27 bases lying between them. Germline loops: CDR1 MNHNS, CDR2 SASEGT. CDR3 nucleotides: TGTGCCAGCGGGGGGCAGGGGACCGCCACGGGAGGAACCCAGTACTTC. The encoded protein is CASGGQGTATGGTQYF.